The 21 T cell receptor beta chains given below trace back to one sample, sequenced in a study of blood T cell repertoires in COVID-19. Produced via immunoSEQ multiplex PCR; TCRdb's table is partial and in-frame only. Seen here are 330,000 or so clones, over 75% observed once, and the top ten hold roughly 1.9%. Sequenced material: PBMCs or T cells enriched from blood (not recorded which). All receptors come from a man aged 35-49 years in a cohort exposed to, infected with or recovered from COVID-19 (not recorded which).

In the case of this clone: Other DNA sequences in the same sample also yield this CDR3. This rearrangement joins TRBV19 to TRBJ1-5; D is ambiguous. V shed 1 base and J shed 4 bases, with 8 bases lying between them. This CDR3 has 14 amino acids. CDR1 and CDR2 (germline): LNHDA, SQIVND (reference sequence). CDR3 coding DNA: TGTGCCAGTAGTATAGGGACGGGGAATCAGCCCCAGCATTTT. Translation: CASSIGTGNQPQHF.

The V and J genes are TRBV19 and TRBJ2-7, with 7 bases lining up with TRBD1. Germline assignment: CDR1 LNHDA and CDR2 SQIVND (reference sequence). Germline trimming cut 5 bases from V and 5 bases from J; bases unmatched to any gene: 9. The CDR3 is made up of 14 amino acids. CDR3 residues: CASSDGQAFDEQYF. CDR3 nucleotide sequence: TGTGCCAGTAGTGATGGACAGGCCTTCGACGAGCAGTACTTC.

The gene calls are TRBV18 and TRBJ2-2, with TRBD1 matching over 10 bases. CDR3 length: 16 residues. CDR1 and CDR2 (germline): KGHSH, LQKENI. J gave up 9 bases and V 1 base, and 8 bases lay outside the gene matches. CDR3 loop: CASSPLQTGGLRELFF. CDR3 DNA: TGTGCCAGCTCACCACTCCAGACAGGGGGCTTGAGGGAGCTGTTTTTT.

The chain has TRBV27 and TRBJ2-7; TRBD2 might be the D (6 bases). CDR3 length: 14 residues. Germline loops: CDR1 MNHEY, CDR2 SMNVEV (reference sequence). With 5 bases removed from V and 2 bases from J, the gap between germline ends came to 13 bases. CDR3: CASSPLADAYEQYF. The CDR3 region has the DNA TGTGCCAGCAGTCCTTTAGCGGATGCCTACGAGCAGTACTTC.

CDR3 DNA sequence: TGTGCCACCAGCAGAGAAACAGGATGGGCCAATGAGCAGTTCTTC. This translates into CATSRETGWANEQFF. This sequence joins TRBV15 and TRBJ2-1; TRBD1 might be the D (5 bases). CDR3 length: 15 residues. Deletions cut 0 bases from V and 6 bases from J, with 12 bases between. Germline V gene sequence: CDR1 LNHNV, CDR2 YYDKDF (reference sequence). Full variable domain (missing parts from reference TRBV15 and TRBJ2-1): DAMVIQNPRYQVTQFGKPVTLSCSQTLNHNVMYWYQQKSSQAPKLLFHYYDKDFNNEADTPDNFQSRRPNTSFCFLDIRSPGLGDTAMYLCATSRETGWANEQFFGPGTRLTVL.

DNA of the CDR3: TGTGCCAGCAGCTTCGGGGGGTACAATGAGCAGTTCTTC. This codes for CASSFGGYNEQFF. The chain has TRBV7-2 and TRBJ2-1; 7 bases fit TRBD2. V shed 3 bases and J 4 bases; nucleotides not matched to a gene: 0. Germline CDR1 reads SGHTA; CDR2 reads FQGNSA. CDR3 length: 13 amino acids.

The chain combines TRBV18 with TRBJ1-2; 8 bases line up with TRBD1. CDR3 length: 15 amino acids. Germline V lookup: CDR1 KGHSH, CDR2 LQKENI. V lost 4 bases, J lost 5 bases, and 9 bases stayed unmatched. CDR3 residues: CASSRTGTGMYGYTF. DNA for the CDR3: TGTGCCAGCTCACGCACCGGGACAGGCATGTATGGCTACACCTTC.

The chain uses TRBV7-9 and TRBJ2-1, with 9 bases lining up with TRBD1. Germline V gene data show CDR1 as SEHNR and CDR2 as FQNEAQ (reference sequence). The length of the CDR3 is 13 residues. Trimming removed 5 bases from V and 9 bases from J; junction bases left unmatched: 5. CDR3: CASSRTGEGEQFF. The CDR3 nucleotides read TGTGCCAGCAGCCGGACAGGGGAGGGTGAGCAGTTCTTC. The variable domain in full, completed from reference TRBV7-9 and TRBJ2-1, reads DTGVSQNPRHKITKRGQNVTFRCDPISEHNRLYWYRQTLGQGPEFLTYFQNEAQLEKSRLLSDRFSAERPKGSFSTLEIQRTEQGDSAMYLCASSRTGEGEQFFGPGTRLTVL.

This rearrangement joins TRBV5-4 to TRBJ2-7; 16 bases match TRBD2. CDR1 SGHNT and CDR2 YYREEE come from the germline V gene (reference sequence). V trimming: 4 bases; J trimming: 3 bases; junction bases outside the gene matches: 10. The CDR3 contains 18 residues. Written as DNA, the CDR3 is TGTGCCAGCAGCCCCCCGGGACTAGCGGGAGGGGCCCACTACGAGCAGTACTTC. Protein sequence: CASSPPGLAGGAHYEQYF.

The gene calls are TRBV4-1 and TRBJ2-3; D is unclear. Per the germline V gene, CDR1 is MGHRA and CDR2 is YSYEKL. V was cut by 2 bases and J by 6 bases, with 6 bases left in between. The CDR3 sequence is 12 residues long. In DNA form, the CDR3 reads TGCGCCAGCAGCCAAAGCAGGGATACGCAGTATTTT. It encodes CASSQSRDTQYF.

The gene calls are TRBV5-1 and TRBJ1-2; D is unresolved. Looked up from germline, CDR1 is SGHRS and CDR2 is YFSETQ. This CDR3 comprises 11 residues. V was pared by 2 bases and J by 9 bases, with 8 bases between. The chain's CDR3 is CASSLSGRYTF. The CDR3, as DNA: TGCGCCAGCAGCTTATCAGGTCGCTACACCTTC. The entire variable domain, with the rest obtained from reference TRBV5-1 and TRBJ1-2, is as follows: KAGVTQTPRYLIKTRGQQVTLSCSPISGHRSVSWYQQTPGQGLQFLFEYFSETQRNKGNFPGRFSGRQFSNSRSEMNVSTLELGDSALYLCASSLSGRYTFGSGTRLTVV.

The chain joins TRBV19 to TRBJ2-1, with 13 bases matching TRBD2. V was clipped by 5 bases and J by 12 bases; unmatched bases: 10. Germline lookup yields CDR1 LNHDA and CDR2 SQIVND (reference sequence). CDR3 length equals 15 residues. The CDR3 DNA reads as TGTGCCAGTAGTCCCGGGACTAGCGGGACGGGTGGGCAGTTCTTC. It yields the protein CASSPGTSGTGGQFF.

This clone was seen a single time. The rearrangement joins TRBV5-1 to TRBJ2-3; 11 nucleotides line up with TRBD2. Germline CDR1 and CDR2: SGHRS and YFSETQ. The CDR3 is made up of 15 amino acids. Trimming at V came to 2 bases and at J to 5 bases, leaving 4 bases not matched to a gene. CDR3 in amino acids: CASSFVAGGQDTQYF. CDR3 sequence (DNA): TGCGCCAGCAGCTTCGTAGCGGGAGGGCAAGATACGCAGTATTTT.

The chain combines TRBV7-9 with TRBJ1-1; TRBD1 matches at 10 bases. CDR1 is SEHNR, CDR2 FQNEAQ, per germline (reference sequence). The length of the CDR3 is 15 residues. Trimming removed 5 bases from V and 5 bases from J; junction bases left unmatched: 8. The CDR3 DNA follows: TGTGCCAGCAGCGCGGACAGGGGGTTAGGGACTGAAGCTTTCTTT. Protein: CASSADRGLGTEAFF. Looking up the rest from reference TRBV7-9 and TRBJ1-1 gives the full variable domain: DTGVSQNPRHKITKRGQNVTFRCDPISEHNRLYWYRQTLGQGPEFLTYFQNEAQLEKSRLLSDRFSAERPKGSFSTLEIQRTEQGDSAMYLCASSADRGLGTEAFFGQGTRLTVV.

This clone was observed a single time. The V and J genes are TRBV28 and TRBJ1-2, with 11 bases identical to TRBD1. The V and J ends lost 9 bases and 6 bases, in that order; junction bases with no gene match: 6. CDR3 length: 13 amino acids. The germline V gene encodes CDR1 MDHEN and CDR2 SYDVKM. CDR3 in DNA: TGTGCCAGTAGGACAGGGGGCCAAAATGGCTACACCTTC. It yields the protein CASRTGGQNGYTF.

The chain employs TRBV23-1 and TRBJ1-2, with 11 nucleotides matching TRBD1. TRBV23-1 is sorted into the ORF group, with uncertain function. CDR3 length equals 15 residues. J was trimmed by 10 bases and V by 6 bases; bases with no gene match: 13. CDR3 amino acids: CASRPTMGQGGDYTF. As DNA, the CDR3 is TGCGCCAGCAGGCCTACCATGGGACAGGGGGGAGACTACACCTTC.

The chain carries TRBV30 and TRBJ1-5, with unresolved D. From germline, CDR1 is GTSNPN and CDR2 SVGIG (reference sequence). This CDR3 contains 13 residues. The V end lost 4 bases, the J end lost 0 bases, and 7 bases lay between the germline ends. The CDR3 coding sequence is TGTGCCTGGACTTCAGATAGCAATCAGCCCCAGCATTTT. It translates to CAWTSDSNQPQHF.

This clone was observed a handful of times. The rearrangement joins TRBV5-4 to TRBJ1-2, with 8 bases identical to TRBD1. Per the germline V gene, CDR1 is SGHNT and CDR2 is YYREEE (reference sequence). This CDR3 region has 14 residues. The V gene end was trimmed by 4 bases and the J gene end by 3 bases; junction bases not matched to a gene: 5. The CDR3 coding sequence is TGTGCCAGCAGCGCTGGACAGGGAGACTATGGCTACACCTTC. Its translation is CASSAGQGDYGYTF.

The V call is TRBV29-1, the J call TRBJ2-3; TRBD1 agrees at 8 bases. With V trimmed by 6 bases and J by 2 bases, 1 base remained unmatched. This CDR3 contains 12 residues. Germline V gives CDR1 SQVTM, CDR2 ANQGSEA. CDR3 residues: CSVQGATDTQYF. The CDR3 DNA follows: TGCAGCGTCCAGGGGGCCACAGATACGCAGTATTTT.

The CDR3 DNA sequence: TGTGCCAGCAGCTTGGCCAGGTTACGGGACAGCTCCTACGAGCAGTACTTC. Translating it yields CASSLARLRDSSYEQYF. The J gene is TRBJ2-7, the V gene TRBV5-6; 7 positions match TRBD1. After removal of 0 bases from V and 0 bases from J, the junction contained 9 bases not matched to a gene. This CDR3 is built from 17 residues. The germline gives CDR1 SGHDT, CDR2 YYEEEE.

This chain uses TRBV11-2 with TRBJ2-2, with TRBD1 matching 9 bases. Losses at the gene ends were 5 bases for V and 6 bases for J; bases not matched to a gene: 4. This CDR3 contains 14 residues. Germline assignment: CDR1 SGHAT and CDR2 FQNNGV. The CDR3 coding sequence is TGTGCCAGCAGCCTTAGACAGGGGGCCGGGGAGCTGTTTTTT. Translating gives CASSLRQGAGELFF.